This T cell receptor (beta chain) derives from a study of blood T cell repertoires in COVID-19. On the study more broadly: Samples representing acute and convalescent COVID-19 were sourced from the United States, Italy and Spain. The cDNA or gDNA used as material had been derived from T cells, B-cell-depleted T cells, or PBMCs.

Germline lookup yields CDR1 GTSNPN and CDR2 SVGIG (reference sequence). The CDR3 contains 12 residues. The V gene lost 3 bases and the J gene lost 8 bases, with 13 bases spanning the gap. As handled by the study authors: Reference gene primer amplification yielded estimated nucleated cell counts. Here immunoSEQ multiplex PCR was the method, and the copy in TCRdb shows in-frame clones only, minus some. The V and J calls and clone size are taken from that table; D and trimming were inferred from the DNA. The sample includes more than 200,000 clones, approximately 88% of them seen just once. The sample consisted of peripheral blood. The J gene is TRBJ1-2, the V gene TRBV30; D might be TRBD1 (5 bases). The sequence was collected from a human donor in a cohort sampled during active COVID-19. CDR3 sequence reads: CAWRAQGNGYTF. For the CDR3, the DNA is TGTGCCTGGAGGGCGCAGGGCAACGGCTACACCTTC.